Relative to its sample, the clone carrying this T cell receptor (beta chain) is medium-sized (0.01 to 0.1%). The antigen is undetermined. Sequenced by immunoSEQ multiplex PCR; TCRdb stores in-frame clones only, minus some. This sample yields approximately 61,000 clones, of which 75% to 90% are seen a single time; approximately 15% belongs to the top ten. All trial patients relapsed after autologous stem cell transplantation. The data originate from a study of PD-1 blockade in classical Hodgkin lymphoma. About the study: Patients were treated with nivolumab at 3 mg/kg, and this was given intravenously every 2 weeks. The study, taken as a whole, reports: Newly diagnosed and completely responding patients shared comparable baseline diversity. It was reported that newly diagnosed patients had less baseline TCR diversity than healthy donors. Exclusion covered patients beginning nivolumab under 1 year post-ASCT.

This CDR3 spans 13 amino acids. Germline V gives CDR1 SGHRS, CDR2 YFSETQ. V shed 5 bases, J shed 4 bases, and the junction held 2 bases outside the gene matches. The rearrangement joins TRBV5-1 to TRBJ1-4; 7 bases fit TRBD1. The material was peripheral blood mononuclear cells (PBMCs), obtained at baseline. The receptor was derived from a human donor with classical Hodgkin lymphoma. CDR3 loop: CASRGQSNEKLFF. CDR3 sequence (DNA): TGCGCCAGCAGGGGACAGAGTAATGAAAAACTGTTTTTT. The full variable domain, with the rest looked up from reference TRBV5-1 and TRBJ1-4, is KAGVTQTPRYLIKTRGQQVTLSCSPISGHRSVSWYQQTPGQGLQFLFEYFSETQRNKGNFPGRFSGRQFSNSRSEMNVSTLELGDSALYLCASRGQSNEKLFFGSGTQLSVL.